This TCR beta chain was documented in a study of T cell repertoires in cytomegalovirus infection. On the study more broadly: CMV infection plus the matching HLA type was flagged by public TCR beta signatures.

One entry per CDR3 protein, called by TCRdb with MiXCR from the reads. The sample contains 150,000 to 200,000 distinct CDR3 sequences, roughly a sixth of which appear only once. The germline V gene encodes CDR1 SNHLY and CDR2 FYNNEI. V trimming: 3 bases; J trimming: 7 bases; junction bases outside the gene matches: 8. The CDR3 is made up of 15 amino acids. This clonotype was observed a handful of times. The antigen is unknown. Points from the study as a whole: CMV-specific TCR beta clonotypes restricted by HLA-C dominated the ex vivo response.

This chain links TRBV2 with TRBJ2-1; 8 nucleotides line up with TRBD1. Source material: CD8+ T cells from PBMCs. This clonotype originated in a human donor in good health (CMV status not recorded). Some clones in this sample may be carry-over from other donors' samples. The CDR3 sequence: CASSEGQGASNEQFF. CDR3 DNA: TGTGCCAGCAGTGAGGGCCAGGGGGCTTCAAATGAGCAGTTCTTC.